Described below is a single T cell receptor beta chain sequence and its context. An input of roughly 0.5 to 1 ug of RNA was subjected to reverse transcription using random hexamers. Via MiXCR, TCRdb re-called the immunoSEQ multiplex PCR reads, giving one row per CDR3 protein. The sample carries around 130,000 distinct CDR3 sequences, 90% to 95% recorded once. CDR1 SGHTA and CDR2 FQGTGA come from the germline V gene. The CDR3 totals 14 residues. The germline V and J ends were trimmed by 4 bases and 4 bases, with 12 bases remaining between them. The CD8+ and CD4+ T cells were isolated magnetically using a negative isolation approach, whereas the TEMRA cells were enriched by FACS. The record originates from a study of CD8 T cells in Susac syndrome.

Sequencing was done on a sample of CD4+ T cells from PBMCs. The chain uses TRBV7-3 and TRBJ2-3; D unclear. This TCR was sampled from a human donor with multiple sclerosis. CDR3 in amino acids: CASSSMPHPDTQYF. The CDR3 DNA is TGTGCCAGCAGCTCCATGCCGCACCCAGATACGCAGTATTTT.